The 8 T cell receptor beta chains below come from one sample, sequenced in a study of blood T cell repertoires in COVID-19. Clones were read by immunoSEQ multiplex PCR, and TCRdb kept only the in-frame ones, dropping some. This sample has about 260,000 clones, with about 89% found just once. Sequenced: peripheral blood. These receptors were collected from a middle-aged woman who had recovered from COVID-19.

The rearrangement joins TRBV4-1 to TRBJ2-7, with 11 bases lining up with TRBD2. Germline CDR1 reads MGHRA; CDR2 reads YSYEKL. The V segment lost 3 bases and the J segment 4 bases; nucleotides outside the gene matches: 5. There are 15 residues in the CDR3. CDR3 nucleotide sequence: TGCGCCAGCAGCCAGGCTCTAGCGGGGGGTTACGAGCAGTACTTC. Translating it yields CASSQALAGGYEQYF.

This clone was recorded a few times. This chain uses TRBV4-3 with TRBJ1-1, with TRBD1 as a possible D gene (5 bases). The V gene lost 3 bases and the J gene lost 1 base, with 9 bases spanning the gap. The CDR3 extends over 14 amino acids. Germline assignment: CDR1 LGHNA and CDR2 YSLEER. For the CDR3, the DNA is TGCGCCAGCAGCCACCTAGACAGGAACACTGAAGCTTTCTTT. It yields the protein CASSHLDRNTEAFF.

J is TRBJ1-6 and V is TRBV4-1; the D is unclear. CDR1 and CDR2 from the germline V gene are MGHRA and YSYEKL. The CDR3 spans 16 residues. V was clipped by 0 bases and J by 7 bases, with 13 bases between them. CDR3: CASSQEAEGLNSPLHF. The CDR3 DNA is TGCGCCAGCAGCCAAGAAGCCGAGGGTTTAAATTCACCCCTCCACTTT.

This clone was found a few times. The rearrangement joins TRBV18 to TRBJ1-1, with 7 bases fitting TRBD1. The CDR3 sequence is 14 residues long. J gave up 1 base and V 3 bases, and 2 bases lay outside the gene matches. Germline V gene lookup returns CDR1 KGHSH and CDR2 LQKENI. The CDR3 spells CASSPNRGNTEAFF. The CDR3 DNA follows: TGTGCCAGCTCACCTAACAGGGGGAACACTGAAGCTTTCTTT.

The chain is built from TRBV2 and TRBJ2-3, with 9 bases aligning to TRBD2. J was trimmed by 5 bases and V by 7 bases; bases with no gene match: 10. The germline V gene encodes CDR1 SNHLY and CDR2 FYNNEI. The CDR3 spans 15 residues. CDR3 coding DNA: TGTGCCAGCAAGTCAAGGACTAGCGTCAAAGATACGCAGTATTTT. It translates to CASKSRTSVKDTQYF. Using reference TRBV2 and TRBJ2-3 for the parts outside the CDR3, the full variable domain is EPEVTQTPSHQVTQMGQEVILRCVPISNHLYFYWYRQILGQKVEFLVSFYNNEISEKSEIFDDQFSVERPDGSNFTLKIRSTKLEDSAMYFCASKSRTSVKDTQYFGPGTRLTVL.

The J gene is TRBJ2-7, the V gene TRBV19; 8 nucleotides agree with TRBD2. CDR1 and CDR2 (germline): LNHDA, SQIVND (reference sequence). The CDR3 runs to 15 residues. V shed 4 bases and J 5 bases; nucleotides not matched to a gene: 10. The CDR3 region is CASSTSRGARNEQYF. DNA for the CDR3: TGTGCCAGTAGTACGTCGCGGGGGGCCCGGAACGAGCAGTACTTC.

The J gene is TRBJ2-1, the V gene TRBV11-2; D might be TRBD2 (5 bases). Germline CDR1 SGHAT, CDR2 FQNNGV. The length of the CDR3 is 16 residues. Trimming took off 1 base at V and 4 bases at J, with 14 bases between the two ends. The CDR3 DNA is TGTGCCAGCAGCTTAGTAACTGGACTTACATACAATGAGCAGTTCTTC. This translates into CASSLVTGLTYNEQFF.

V and J are TRBV2 and TRBJ2-1, with TRBD2 identical over 15 bases. This CDR3 contains 17 residues. With 4 bases clipped from V and 7 bases from J, the junction kept 8 bases outside the gene matches. Germline CDR1 and CDR2: SNHLY and FYNNEI. The CDR3 DNA reads TGTGCCAGCAGTGGCTGGACTAGCGGGGGGGCCCGGAATGAGCAGTTCTTC. Protein product: CASSGWTSGGARNEQFF.